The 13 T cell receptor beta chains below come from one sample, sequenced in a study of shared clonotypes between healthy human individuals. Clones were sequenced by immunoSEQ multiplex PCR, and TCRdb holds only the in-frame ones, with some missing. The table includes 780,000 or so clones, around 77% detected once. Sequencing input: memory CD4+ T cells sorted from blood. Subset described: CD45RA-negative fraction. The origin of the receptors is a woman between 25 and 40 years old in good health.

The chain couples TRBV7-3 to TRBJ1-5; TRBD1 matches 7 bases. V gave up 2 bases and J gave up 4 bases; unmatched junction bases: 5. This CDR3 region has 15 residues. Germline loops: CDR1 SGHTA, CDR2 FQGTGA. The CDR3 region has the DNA TGTGCCAGCAGCTTAGCAGGGGGGCGAAATCAGCCCCAGCATTTT. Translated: CASSLAGGRNQPQHF.

The CDR3 here is CASTPPIGGGVRKLFF. As DNA, the CDR3 is TGTGCCAGCACCCCTCCTATAGGGGGCGGGGTTCGAAAACTGTTTTTT. J is TRBJ1-4 and V is TRBV28; 7 bases line up with TRBD1. The length of the CDR3 is 16 residues. Germline CDR1 is MDHEN and CDR2 is SYDVKM. J was trimmed by 10 bases and V by 7 bases; bases with no gene match: 18.

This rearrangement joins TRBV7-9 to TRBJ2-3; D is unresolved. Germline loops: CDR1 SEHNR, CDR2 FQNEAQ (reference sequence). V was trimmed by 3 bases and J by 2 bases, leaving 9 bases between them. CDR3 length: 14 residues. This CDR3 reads CASSLPGDTDTQYF. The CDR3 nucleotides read TGTGCCAGCAGCTTGCCTGGGGACACAGATACGCAGTATTTT.

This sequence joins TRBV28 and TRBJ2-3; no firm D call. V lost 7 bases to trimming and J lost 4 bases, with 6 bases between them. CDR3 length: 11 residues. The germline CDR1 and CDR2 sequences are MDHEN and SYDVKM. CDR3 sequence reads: CASTLADTQYF. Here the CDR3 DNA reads TGTGCCAGCACCTTGGCAGATACGCAGTATTTT.

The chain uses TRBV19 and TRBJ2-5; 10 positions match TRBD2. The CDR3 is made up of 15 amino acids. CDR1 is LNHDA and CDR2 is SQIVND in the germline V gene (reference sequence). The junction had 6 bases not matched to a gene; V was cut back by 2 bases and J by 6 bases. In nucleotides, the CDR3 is TGTGCCAGTAGTATAAATCTAGCGGGAGCGAAGACCCAGTACTTC. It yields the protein CASSINLAGAKTQYF.

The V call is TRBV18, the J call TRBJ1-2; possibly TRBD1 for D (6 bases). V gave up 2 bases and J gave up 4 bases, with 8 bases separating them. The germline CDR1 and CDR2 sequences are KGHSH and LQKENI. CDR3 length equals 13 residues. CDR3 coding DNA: TGTGCCAGCTCACCAGTGGACAGCTATGGCTACACCTTC. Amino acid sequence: CASSPVDSYGYTF. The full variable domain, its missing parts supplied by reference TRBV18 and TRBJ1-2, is NAGVMQNPRHLVRRRGQEARLRCSPMKGHSHVYWYRQLPEEGLKFMVYLQKENIIDESGMPKERFSAEFPKEGPSILRIQQVVRGDSAAYFCASSPVDSYGYTFGSGTRLTVV.

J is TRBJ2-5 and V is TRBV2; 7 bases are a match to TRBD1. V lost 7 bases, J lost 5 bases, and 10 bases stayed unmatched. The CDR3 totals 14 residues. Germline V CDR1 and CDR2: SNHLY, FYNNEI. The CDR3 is CASNSRDSRETQYF. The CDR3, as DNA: TGTGCCAGCAACTCCCGGGACAGCCGGGAGACCCAGTACTTC.

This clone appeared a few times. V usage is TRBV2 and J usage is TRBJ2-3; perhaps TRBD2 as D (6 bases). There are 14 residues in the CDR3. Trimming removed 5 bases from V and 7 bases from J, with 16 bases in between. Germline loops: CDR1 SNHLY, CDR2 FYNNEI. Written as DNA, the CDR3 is TGTGCCAGCAGTCGGCTTGCGACTAGTAATACGCAGTATTTT. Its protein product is CASSRLATSNTQYF.

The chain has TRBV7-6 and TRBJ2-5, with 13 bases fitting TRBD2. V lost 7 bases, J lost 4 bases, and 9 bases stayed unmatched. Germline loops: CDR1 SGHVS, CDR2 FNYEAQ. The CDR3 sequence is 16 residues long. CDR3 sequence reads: CASNPGLAGVAETQYF. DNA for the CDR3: TGTGCCAGCAACCCTGGACTAGCGGGAGTAGCAGAGACCCAGTACTTC.

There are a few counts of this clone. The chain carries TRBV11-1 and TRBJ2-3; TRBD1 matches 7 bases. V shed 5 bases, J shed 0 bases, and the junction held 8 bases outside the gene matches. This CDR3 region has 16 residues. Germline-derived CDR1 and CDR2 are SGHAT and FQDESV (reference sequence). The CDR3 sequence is CASSPLLDRSTDTQYF. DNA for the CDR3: TGTGCCAGCAGCCCTTTGCTGGACAGGAGCACAGATACGCAGTATTTT.

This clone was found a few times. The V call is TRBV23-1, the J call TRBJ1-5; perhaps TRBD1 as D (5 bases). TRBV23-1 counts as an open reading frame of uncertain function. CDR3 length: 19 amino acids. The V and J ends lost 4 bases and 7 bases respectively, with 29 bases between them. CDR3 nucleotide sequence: TGCGCCAGCAGTCTCAATCACCTACCGGGACCCCAACCGAAACAGCCCCAGCATTTT. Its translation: CASSLNHLPGPQPKQPQHF.

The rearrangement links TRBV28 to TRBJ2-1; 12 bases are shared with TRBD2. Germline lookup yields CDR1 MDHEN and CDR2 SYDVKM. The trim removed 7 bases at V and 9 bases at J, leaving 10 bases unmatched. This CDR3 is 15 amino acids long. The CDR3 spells CASTPGLAGLSEQFF. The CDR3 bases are TGTGCCAGCACCCCAGGACTAGCGGGATTGAGTGAGCAGTTCTTC.

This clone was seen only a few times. The CDR3 DNA sequence: TGTGCCAGCAGCTTATCCGAAGTTCGGGAGGGCCGGGGGCAGTTCTTC. Its translation is CASSLSEVREGRGQFF. The chain links TRBV7-9 to TRBJ2-1; 8 bases line up with TRBD2. The ends lost 2 bases at V and 12 bases at J; junction bases unmatched: 15. Germline V CDR1 and CDR2: SEHNR, FQNEAQ (reference sequence). This CDR3 has 16 residues.